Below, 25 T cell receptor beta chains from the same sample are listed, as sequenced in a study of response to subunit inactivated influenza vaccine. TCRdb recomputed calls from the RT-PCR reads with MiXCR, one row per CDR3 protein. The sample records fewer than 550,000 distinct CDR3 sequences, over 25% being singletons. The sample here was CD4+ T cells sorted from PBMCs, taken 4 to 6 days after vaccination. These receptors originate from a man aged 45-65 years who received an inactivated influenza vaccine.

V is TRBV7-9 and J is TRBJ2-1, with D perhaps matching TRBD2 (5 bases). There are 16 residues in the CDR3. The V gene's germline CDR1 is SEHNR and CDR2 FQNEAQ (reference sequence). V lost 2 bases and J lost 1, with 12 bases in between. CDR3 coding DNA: TGTGCCAGCAGCTTATCCGGACTGATTTCCTACAATGAGCAGTTCTTC. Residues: CASSLSGLISYNEQFF.

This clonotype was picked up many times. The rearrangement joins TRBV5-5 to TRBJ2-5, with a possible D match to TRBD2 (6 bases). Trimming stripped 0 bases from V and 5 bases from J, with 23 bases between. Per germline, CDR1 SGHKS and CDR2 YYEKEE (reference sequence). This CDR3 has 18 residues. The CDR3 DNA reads TGTGCCAGCAGCTTGGCCCCGTGGACTAAGCGGAGGGCGGAGACCCAGTACTTC. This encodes CASSLAPWTKRRAETQYF.

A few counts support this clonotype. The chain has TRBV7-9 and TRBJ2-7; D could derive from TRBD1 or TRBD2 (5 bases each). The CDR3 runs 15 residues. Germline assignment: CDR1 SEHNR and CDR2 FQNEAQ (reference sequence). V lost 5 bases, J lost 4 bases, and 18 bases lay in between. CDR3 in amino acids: CASSLGLERGYEQYF. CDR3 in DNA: TGTGCCAGCAGCCTCGGTCTGGAGAGGGGTTACGAGCAGTACTTC.

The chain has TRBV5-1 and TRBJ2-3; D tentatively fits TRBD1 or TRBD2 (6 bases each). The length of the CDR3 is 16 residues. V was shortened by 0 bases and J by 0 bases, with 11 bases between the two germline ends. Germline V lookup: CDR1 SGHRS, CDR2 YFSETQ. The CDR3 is CASSLEGGPSTDTQYF. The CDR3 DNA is TGCGCCAGCAGCTTGGAGGGGGGACCTAGCACAGATACGCAGTATTTT.

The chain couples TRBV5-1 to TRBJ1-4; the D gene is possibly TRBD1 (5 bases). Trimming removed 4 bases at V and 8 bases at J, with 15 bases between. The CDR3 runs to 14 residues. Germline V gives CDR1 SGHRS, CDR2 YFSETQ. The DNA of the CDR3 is TGCGCCAGCAGCCCTAGAGGGGAAGGAGAAAAACTGTTTTTT. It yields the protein CASSPRGEGEKLFF.

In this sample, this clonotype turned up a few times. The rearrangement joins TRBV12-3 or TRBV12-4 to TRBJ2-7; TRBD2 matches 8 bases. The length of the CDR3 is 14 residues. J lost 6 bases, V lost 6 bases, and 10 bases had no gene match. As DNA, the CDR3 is TGTGCCAGCAGCTATAGAGGGACTAGTGTCGAGCAGTACTTC. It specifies CASSYRGTSVEQYF.

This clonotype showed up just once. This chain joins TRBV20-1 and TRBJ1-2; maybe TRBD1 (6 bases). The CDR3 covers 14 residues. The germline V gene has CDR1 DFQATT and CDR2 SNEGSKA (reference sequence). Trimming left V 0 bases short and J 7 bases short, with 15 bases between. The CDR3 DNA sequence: TGCAGTGCTAGAGATCCCAGGGGCAGGGGTGGCTACACCTTC. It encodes CSARDPRGRGGYTF.

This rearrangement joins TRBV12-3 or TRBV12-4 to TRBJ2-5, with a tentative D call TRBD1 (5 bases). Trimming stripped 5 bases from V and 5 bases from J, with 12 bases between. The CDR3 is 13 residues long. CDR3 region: CASSPGFLETQYF. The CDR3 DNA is TGTGCCAGCAGTCCAGGGTTTCTGGAGACCCAGTACTTC.

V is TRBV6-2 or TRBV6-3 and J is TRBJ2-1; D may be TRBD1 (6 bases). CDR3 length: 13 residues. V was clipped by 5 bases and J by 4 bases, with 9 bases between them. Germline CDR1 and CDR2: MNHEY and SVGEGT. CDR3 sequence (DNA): TGTGCCAGCAGTCAGACAGGTTACAATGAGCAGTTCTTC. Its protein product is CASSQTGYNEQFF.

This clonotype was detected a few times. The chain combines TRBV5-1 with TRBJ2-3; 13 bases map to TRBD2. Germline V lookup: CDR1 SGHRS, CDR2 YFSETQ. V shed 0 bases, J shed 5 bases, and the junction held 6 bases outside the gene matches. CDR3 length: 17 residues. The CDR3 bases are TGCGCCAGCAGCTTGGCCGGGACTAGCGGGACTGGAGATACGCAGTATTTT. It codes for CASSLAGTSGTGDTQYF.

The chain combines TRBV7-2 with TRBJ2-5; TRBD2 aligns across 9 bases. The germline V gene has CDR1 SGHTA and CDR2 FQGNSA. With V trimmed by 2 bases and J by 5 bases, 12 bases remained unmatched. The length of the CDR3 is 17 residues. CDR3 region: CASSLQSGTSIPETQYF. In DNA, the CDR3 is TGTGCCAGCAGCTTACAATCCGGGACTAGCATCCCGGAGACCCAGTACTTC.

In DNA, the CDR3 is TGTGCCAGCCAGGGACAGAGAAATGAAAAACTGTTTTTT. Amino acid sequence: CASQGQRNEKLFF. V usage is TRBV18 and J usage is TRBJ1-4; 7 bases are shared with TRBD1. The germline CDR1 and CDR2 sequences are KGHSH and LQKENI. This CDR3 has 13 amino acids. V trimming: 8 bases; J trimming: 5 bases; junction bases outside the gene matches: 5.

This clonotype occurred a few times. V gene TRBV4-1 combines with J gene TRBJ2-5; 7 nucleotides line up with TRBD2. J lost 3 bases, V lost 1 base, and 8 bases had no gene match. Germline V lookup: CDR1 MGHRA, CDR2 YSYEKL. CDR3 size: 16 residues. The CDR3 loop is CASSQGTSRGKETQYF. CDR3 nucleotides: TGCGCCAGCAGCCAAGGGACCTCGCGGGGGAAAGAGACCCAGTACTTC.

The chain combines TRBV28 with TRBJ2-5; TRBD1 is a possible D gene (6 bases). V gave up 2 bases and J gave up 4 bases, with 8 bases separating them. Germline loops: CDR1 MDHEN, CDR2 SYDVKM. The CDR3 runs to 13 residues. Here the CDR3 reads CASSLQQGETQYF. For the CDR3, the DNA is TGTGCCAGCAGTTTACAACAGGGAGAGACCCAGTACTTC.

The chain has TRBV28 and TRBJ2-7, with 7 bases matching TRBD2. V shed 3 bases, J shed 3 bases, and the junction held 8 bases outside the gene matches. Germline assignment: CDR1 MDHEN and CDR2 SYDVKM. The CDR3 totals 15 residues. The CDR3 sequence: CASSLSGGGSYEQYF. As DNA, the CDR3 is TGTGCCAGCAGTTTGAGTGGCGGGGGAAGCTACGAGCAGTACTTC.

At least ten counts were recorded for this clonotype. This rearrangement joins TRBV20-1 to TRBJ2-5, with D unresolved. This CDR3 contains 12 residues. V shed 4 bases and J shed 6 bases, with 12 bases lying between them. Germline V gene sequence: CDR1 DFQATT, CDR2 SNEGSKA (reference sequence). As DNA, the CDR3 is TGCAGTGCTACCCAGATGGGGAAGACCCAGTACTTC. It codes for CSATQMGKTQYF.

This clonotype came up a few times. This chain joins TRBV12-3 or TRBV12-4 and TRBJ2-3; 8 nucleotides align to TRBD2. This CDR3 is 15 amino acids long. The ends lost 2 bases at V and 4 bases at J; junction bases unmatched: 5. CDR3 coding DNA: TGTGCCAGCAGTTTAAGCGGGAGTAAAGCAGATACGCAGTATTTT. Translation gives CASSLSGSKADTQYF.

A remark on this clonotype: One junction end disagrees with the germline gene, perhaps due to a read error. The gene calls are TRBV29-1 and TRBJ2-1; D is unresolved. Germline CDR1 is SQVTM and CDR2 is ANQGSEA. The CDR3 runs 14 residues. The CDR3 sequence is CSVANKFSYNEKFF. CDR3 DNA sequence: TGCAGCGTGGCTAACAAGTTCTCCTACAATGAGAAGTTCTTC.

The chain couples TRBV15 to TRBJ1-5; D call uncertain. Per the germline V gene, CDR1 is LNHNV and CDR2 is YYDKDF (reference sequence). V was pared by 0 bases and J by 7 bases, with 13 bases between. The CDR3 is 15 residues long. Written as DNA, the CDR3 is TGTGCCACCAGCAGAGATCGGGAATTCGGGCAGCCCCAGCATTTT. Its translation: CATSRDREFGQPQHF. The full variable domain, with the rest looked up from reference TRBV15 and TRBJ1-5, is DAMVIQNPRYQVTQFGKPVTLSCSQTLNHNVMYWYQQKSSQAPKLLFHYYDKDFNNEADTPDNFQSRRPNTSFCFLDIRSPGLGDTAMYLCATSRDREFGQPQHFGDGTRLSIL.

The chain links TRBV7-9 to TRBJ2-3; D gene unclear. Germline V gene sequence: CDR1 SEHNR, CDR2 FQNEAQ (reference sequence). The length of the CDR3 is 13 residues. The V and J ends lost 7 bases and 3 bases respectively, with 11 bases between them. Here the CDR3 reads CASKPDITDTQYF. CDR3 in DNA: TGTGCCAGCAAACCTGATATAACAGATACGCAGTATTTT. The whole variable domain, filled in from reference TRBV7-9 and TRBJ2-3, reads DTGVSQNPRHKITKRGQNVTFRCDPISEHNRLYWYRQTLGQGPEFLTYFQNEAQLEKSRLLSDRFSAERPKGSFSTLEIQRTEQGDSAMYLCASKPDITDTQYFGPGTRLTVL.

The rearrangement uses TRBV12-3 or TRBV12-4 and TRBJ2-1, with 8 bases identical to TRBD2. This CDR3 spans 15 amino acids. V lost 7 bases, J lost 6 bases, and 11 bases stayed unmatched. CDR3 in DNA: TGTGCCAGCACCTCGGGACTAGTTCCTGTCAATGAGCAGTTCTTC. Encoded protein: CASTSGLVPVNEQFF.

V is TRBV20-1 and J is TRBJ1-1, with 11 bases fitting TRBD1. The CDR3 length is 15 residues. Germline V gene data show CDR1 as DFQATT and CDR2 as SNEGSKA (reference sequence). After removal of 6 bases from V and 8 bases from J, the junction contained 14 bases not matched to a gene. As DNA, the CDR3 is TGCAGTGCCACTAGGGAGCGGACAGGGGGCTCCGAAGCTTTCTTT. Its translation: CSATRERTGGSEAFF.

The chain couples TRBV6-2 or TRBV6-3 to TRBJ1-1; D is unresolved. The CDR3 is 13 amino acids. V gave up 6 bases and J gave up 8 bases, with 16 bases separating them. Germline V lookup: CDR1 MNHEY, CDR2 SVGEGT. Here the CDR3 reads CASSLPWAGEAFF. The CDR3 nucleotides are TGTGCCAGCAGCCTCCCTTGGGCAGGCGAAGCTTTCTTT.

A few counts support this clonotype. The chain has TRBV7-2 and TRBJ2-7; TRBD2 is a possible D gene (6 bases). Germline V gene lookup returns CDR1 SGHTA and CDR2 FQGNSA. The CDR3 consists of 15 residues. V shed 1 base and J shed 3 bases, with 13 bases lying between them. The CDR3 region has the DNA TGTGCCAGCAGCTTAGGGTCCGGGAGCTTCTACGAGCAGTACTTC. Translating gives CASSLGSGSFYEQYF.

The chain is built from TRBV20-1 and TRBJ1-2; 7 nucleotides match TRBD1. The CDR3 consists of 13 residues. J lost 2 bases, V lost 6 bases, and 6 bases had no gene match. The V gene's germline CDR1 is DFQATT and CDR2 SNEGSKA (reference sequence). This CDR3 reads CSAQYRGNYGYTF. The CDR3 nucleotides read TGCAGTGCGCAATACAGGGGAAACTATGGCTACACCTTC.